This T cell receptor beta chain was documented in a study of graft-versus-host responses after intestinal transplantation. Study-wide background: Induction with anti-thymocyte globulin, then tacrolimus and steroids for roughly 3 years, was given to all recipients. Study-level results: Present in recipient marrow, GvH clones included some that appeared first in ileum or blood. Patients who carried graft-donor T cell macrochimerism also had high graft-versus-host to host-versus-graft clonal ratios in their allografts. An association linked early post-transplant HvG declines with peak circulating GvH clone levels.

Remarks on this clone: Its antigen is undetermined.

Assay used: immunoSEQ multiplex PCR; TCRdb lists only in-frame clones, some missing. The repertoire holds about 89,000 clones, with roughly 89% as singletons. The material was unstimulated CD4+ T cells sorted from spleen or lymph node cells, obtained before intestinal transplant. This receptor was taken from a human donor who received an intestinal transplant.

CDR3 amino acids: CASSSNFRGPQETQYF. The CDR3 region has the DNA TGTGCCAGCAGCTCGAACTTCAGGGGGCCTCAAGAGACCCAGTACTTC. This chain uses TRBV13 with TRBJ2-5; 8 bases are shared with TRBD1. This CDR3 contains 16 residues. Germline V gene sequence: CDR1 PRHDT, CDR2 FYEKMQ (reference sequence). V lost 4 bases, J lost 2 bases, and 9 bases stayed unmatched.